This record looks at one T cell receptor (beta chain) sequence and its context. These data originate in a study of blood T cells in healthy people across ages. For the second PCR, which ran for roughly 7 to 11 cycles, a sample-barcoded 5' primer and a J-beta primer mix were used. TCRdb called the 5' RACE reads again in MiXCR, with one record for every CDR3 protein. Seen here are some 760,000 distinct CDR3 sequences, 20% to 25% observed once, and the top ten hold 3% to 4.5%. Germline CDR1 reads SQVTM; CDR2 reads ANQGSEA. V lost 6 bases, J lost 4 bases, and 6 bases stayed unmatched. The CDR3 spans 13 residues. The same sample was also studied in work on T cells of mothers and their children. Per that paper: The yield was over 9.5 million TCR beta CDR3 reads from each mother and roughly 3 million from each child.

Sequenced sample: blood. V is TRBV29-1 and J is TRBJ2-7, with 10 bases aligning to TRBD1. The receptor was isolated from a boy under 18 in good health. This CDR3 reads CSVTGGEGYEQYF. The CDR3 DNA sequence: TGCAGCGTGACAGGGGGCGAAGGATACGAGCAGTACTTC.